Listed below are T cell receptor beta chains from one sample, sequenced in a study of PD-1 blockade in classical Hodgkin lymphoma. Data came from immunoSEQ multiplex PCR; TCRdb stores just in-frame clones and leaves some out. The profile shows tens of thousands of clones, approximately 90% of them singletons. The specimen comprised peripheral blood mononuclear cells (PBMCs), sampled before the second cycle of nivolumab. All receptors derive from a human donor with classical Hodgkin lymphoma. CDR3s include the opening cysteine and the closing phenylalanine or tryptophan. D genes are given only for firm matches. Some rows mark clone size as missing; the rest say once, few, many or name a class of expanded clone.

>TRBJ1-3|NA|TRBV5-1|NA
CASSSHGGENTIYF
TGCGCCAGCAGCTCACACGGAGGGGAGAATACCATATATTTT
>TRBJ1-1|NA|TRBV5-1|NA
CASSLLPGLNTEAFF
TGCGCCAGCAGCTTGCTTCCAGGGCTGAACACTGAAGCTTTCTTT
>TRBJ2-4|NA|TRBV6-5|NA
CASSYSFGGRDIQYF
TGTGCCAGCAGTTACTCATTCGGGGGGCGGGACATTCAGTACTTC
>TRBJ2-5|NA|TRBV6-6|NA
CASTNRGQGETQYF
TGTGCCAGCACCAACAGAGGGCAGGGAGAGACCCAGTACTTC
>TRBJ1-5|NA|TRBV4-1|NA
CASSQVRDSNQPQHF
TGCGCCAGCAGCCAAGTTCGGGACAGCAATCAGCCCCAGCATTTT
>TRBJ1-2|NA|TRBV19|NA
CASSERITFYGYTF
TGTGCCAGTAGTGAGCGAATCACCTTCTATGGCTACACCTTC
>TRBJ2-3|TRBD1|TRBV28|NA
CASSSGRDRGTDTQYF
TGTGCCAGCAGTTCCGGCCGGGACAGGGGCACAGATACGCAGTATTTT
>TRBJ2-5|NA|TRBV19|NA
CASSMYWGPQETQYF
TGTGCCAGTAGTATGTATTGGGGGCCTCAAGAGACCCAGTACTTC
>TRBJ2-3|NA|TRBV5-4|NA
CATNAAWSTDTQYF
TGTGCCACAAATGCGGCCTGGAGCACAGATACGCAGTATTTT
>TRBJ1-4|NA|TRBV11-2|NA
CASSLVGSTNEKLFF
TGTGCCAGCAGCTTAGTGGGGTCAACTAATGAAAAACTGTTTTTT
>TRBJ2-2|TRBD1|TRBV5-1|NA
CASSSDRMNTGELFF
TGCGCCAGCAGTTCGGACAGGATGAACACCGGGGAGCTGTTTTTT
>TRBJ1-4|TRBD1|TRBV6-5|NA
CASSYVGQGQKLFF
TGTGCCAGCAGTTACGTAGGACAGGGTCAAAAACTGTTTTTT
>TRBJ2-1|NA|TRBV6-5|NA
CASRSGATYNEQFF
TGTGCCAGCAGGTCTGGCGCTACCTACAATGAGCAGTTCTTC
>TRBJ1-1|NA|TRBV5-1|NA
CASSPGIGENTEAFF
TGCGCCAGCAGCCCAGGCATTGGGGAGAACACTGAAGCTTTCTTT
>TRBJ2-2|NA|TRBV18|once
CASSLDIGAGELFF
TGTGCCAGCTCACTGGACATCGGGGCCGGGGAGCTGTTTTTT
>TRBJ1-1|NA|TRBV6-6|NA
CASSQGRGTYTEAFF
TGTGCCAGCAGCCAAGGGCGTGGGACGTACACTGAAGCTTTCTTT
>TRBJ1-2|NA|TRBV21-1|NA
CASSLPPTF
TGTGCCAGCAGCCTCCCCCCCACCTTC
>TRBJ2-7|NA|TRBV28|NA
CASSALHLSSYEQYF
TGTGCCAGCAGCGCTTTACATCTTAGCTCCTACGAGCAGTACTTC